This T cell receptor beta chain was identified in a study of immune cell composition in non-small cell lung cancer. Whole-study results and caveats: Tumour-associated clones >0.5% occurred in under 35% of adenocarcinomas, approximately 79% of squamous.

The repertoire was sequenced with immunoSEQ multiplex PCR; TCRdb's copy has only in-frame clones and lacks some. The sample shows around 2,100 clones, roughly 87% of them seen only once. The length of the CDR3 is 14 residues. V lost 7 bases and J lost 6; bases outside the gene matches: 12. CDR1 is MNHNS and CDR2 is SASEGT in the germline V gene. As concerns this clone: Its antigen is not known.

The rearrangement uses TRBV6-1 and TRBJ2-7; 7 bases match TRBD1. Input material: lung tumor tissue. This sequence was found in a human donor with non-small cell lung cancer. CDR3 in amino acids: CASTQGDRFSEQYF. For the CDR3, the DNA is TGTGCCAGCACTCAGGGGGATAGGTTTAGCGAGCAGTACTTC.